This section outlines one T cell receptor (beta chain) sequence together with its context. Its antigen is not identified. With 60 Vbeta and 13 Jbeta primers, the PCR was carried out. Profiling relied on immunoSEQ multiplex PCR, and the TCRdb table lists in-frame clones only, not all of them. The sample shows roughly 110,000 clones, 70% to 75% of them seen only once. The V and J ends lost 0 bases and 2 bases, in that order; junction bases with no gene match: 6. Germline V gives CDR1 MDHEN, CDR2 SYDVKM. The CDR3 covers 16 residues. The source of the sample is a study of cytomegalovirus exposure and HLA in healthy donors. Turning to the study itself: Sequencing of about 179 million T cells in an earlier analysis found 120 million or so unique TCR beta sequences. Early release data held roughly 90 million unique TCRs from HLA-typed donors. Broader study findings: Follow-up analysis seemed to connect common viral pathogens with several of the most significant clusters identified. A later analysis reportedly found fewer N-insertions in an Asian-associated ancestry cluster than the approximately 660-donor mean.

The clonotype comes from a female donor in good health and CMV-seronegative. The V gene is TRBV28, the J gene TRBJ2-7; TRBD2 aligns across 8 bases. The sample comprised PBMCs. DNA of the CDR3: TGTGCCAGCAGTTTATGGGGGGGACTAGGAGCCTACGAGCAGTACTTC. It codes for CASSLWGGLGAYEQYF.